These 30 T cell receptor beta chains were sequenced from one sample in a study of T-cell reconstitution after alpha-beta-depleted transplantation in children. Preparation of the TCRbeta library involved a method that used unique molecular identifiers. MiXCR, applied by TCRdb to the PCR reads, yields one record per CDR3 protein. This sample has more than 300,000 distinct CDR3 sequences, with around 15% found just once. Here the sequenced sample was PBMCs, mostly from graft donor cells, taken 360 days after TCRalphabeta/CD19-depleted stem cell transplant. The receptors stem from a male patient under 10 years old who had a stem cell transplant for acute lymphoblastic leukemia, so the T cells may come from the graft donor.

The V and J genes are TRBV7-9 and TRBJ2-3, with D possibly being TRBD1 or TRBD2 (5 bases each). V gave up 5 bases and J gave up 5 bases, with 23 bases separating them. This CDR3 is built from 17 residues. CDR1 is SEHNR and CDR2 is FQNEAQ in the germline V gene (reference sequence). The chain's CDR3 is CASSTIRDALAQDTQYF. Written as DNA, the CDR3 is TGTGCCAGCAGCACTATTCGGGACGCCTTAGCCCAAGATACGCAGTATTTT. Together with reference TRBV7-9 and TRBJ2-3, the CDR3 gives the full variable domain: DTGVSQNPRHKITKRGQNVTFRCDPISEHNRLYWYRQTLGQGPEFLTYFQNEAQLEKSRLLSDRFSAERPKGSFSTLEIQRTEQGDSAMYLCASSTIRDALAQDTQYFGPGTRLTVL.

V and J are TRBV7-3 and TRBJ2-3, with a possible D match to TRBD1 (6 bases). Germline CDR1 reads SGHTA; CDR2 reads FQGTGA. The CDR3 has 15 amino acids. The V end lost 5 bases, the J end lost 2 bases, and 14 bases lay between the germline ends. CDR3 bases: TGTGCCAGCAGCCCGGGACAAAAGTTCACAGATACGCAGTATTTT. This codes for CASSPGQKFTDTQYF.

This chain links TRBV4-1 with TRBJ2-7; TRBD2 matches 7 bases. Trimming at V came to 0 bases and at J to 7 bases, leaving 3 bases not matched to a gene. The CDR3 contains 13 residues. From germline, CDR1 is MGHRA and CDR2 YSYEKL. CDR3 sequence reads: CASSQEGGWEQYF. The CDR3 DNA sequence: TGCGCCAGCAGCCAAGAGGGAGGGTGGGAGCAGTACTTC.

In its sample, this clonotype was seen many times. The J gene is TRBJ1-3, the V gene TRBV29-1, with D maybe TRBD1 (6 bases). Trimming removed 4 bases at V and 3 bases at J, with 13 bases between. CDR3 length: 14 residues. CDR1 and CDR2 (germline): SQVTM, ANQGSEA. CDR3 nucleotides: TGCAGCGTTGCGGGGGCGCAACTTGGAAACACCATATATTTT. Translating it yields CSVAGAQLGNTIYF.

A few counts support this clonotype. J is TRBJ1-4 and V is TRBV29-1; 7 bases align to TRBD1. The V and J ends lost 5 bases and 7 bases, in that order; junction bases with no gene match: 22. This CDR3 has 18 residues. CDR1 and CDR2 (germline): SQVTM, ANQGSEA. The CDR3 loop reads CSVRRFEGADVKGEKLFF. CDR3 DNA sequence: TGCAGCGTTCGGCGGTTCGAGGGGGCAGACGTGAAAGGTGAAAAACTGTTTTTT.

This clonotype has a count of ten or more. The V and J genes are TRBV12-3 or TRBV12-4 and TRBJ1-6; D not certain. V was trimmed by 5 bases and J by 7 bases, leaving 12 bases between them. The CDR3 has 14 residues. For the CDR3, the DNA is TGTGCCAGCAGTGCCACCGGGAGGAATTCACCCCTCCACTTT. Residues: CASSATGRNSPLHF.

This clonotype was seen only a few times. CDR3 loop: CATSEGGRQGIDTQYF. The DNA of the CDR3 is TGTGCCACCAGTGAGGGGGGACGACAGGGTATAGATACGCAGTATTTT. This sequence joins TRBV24-1 and TRBJ2-3, with a weak D call TRBD1 (7 bases). Trimming removed 4 bases from V and 5 bases from J, with 18 bases in between. The germline V gene has CDR1 KGHDR and CDR2 SFDVKD. This CDR3 is 16 amino acids long.

This clonotype was recorded a few times. The V and J genes are TRBV7-2 and TRBJ2-6; possible D gene TRBD1, 5 bases. The CDR3 consists of 15 residues. V was pared by 3 bases and J by 2 bases, with 8 bases between. Germline CDR1 is SGHTA and CDR2 is FQGNSA. Here the CDR3 DNA reads TGTGCCAGCAGCTTTTCGACAGCTGGGGCCAACGTCCTGACTTTC. Protein sequence: CASSFSTAGANVLTF.

This clonotype was detected only a few times. V usage is TRBV20-1 and J usage is TRBJ2-7, with TRBD2 matching over 9 bases. J was trimmed by 5 bases and V by 3 bases; bases with no gene match: 8. CDR3 length equals 14 residues. Germline V gene data show CDR1 as DFQATT and CDR2 as SNEGSKA (reference sequence). For the CDR3, the DNA is TGCAGTGCTAGTAAGTCTAGCGGGATACACGAGCAGTACTTC. Residues: CSASKSSGIHEQYF.

This clonotype was counted many times. The chain joins TRBV5-5 to TRBJ2-2; weak D call: TRBD2 (5 bases). Germline assignment: CDR1 SGHKS and CDR2 YYEKEE (reference sequence). Trimming removed 4 bases from V and 10 bases from J, with 14 bases in between. There are 13 residues in the CDR3. Written as DNA, the CDR3 is TGTGCCAGCAGCCGGGATCTAATTCCGGAGCTGTTTTTT. Amino acid sequence: CASSRDLIPELFF.

In this sample, this clonotype turned up many times. V usage is TRBV9 and J usage is TRBJ2-1; D may be TRBD1 (5 bases). Between the trimmed V and J ends, which lost 0 bases and 5 bases, there was a span of 9 bases. The CDR3 is 14 amino acids. Germline V gene lookup returns CDR1 SGDLS and CDR2 YYNGEE. The CDR3 loop is CASSVEGRNNEQFF. In DNA, the CDR3 is TGTGCCAGCAGCGTAGAGGGGCGGAACAATGAGCAGTTCTTC.

The table lists this clonotype with a few counts. The junction does not match germline at one end; this may be a read error. The chain uses TRBV7-7 and TRBJ2-2, with 7 bases that match TRBD1. Germline assignment: CDR1 SSHAT and CDR2 FNYEAQ (reference sequence). This CDR3 is built from 16 residues. The CDR3 loop is CASSSGQSFGTGELFF. In DNA, the CDR3 is TGTGCTAGCAGCTCGGGACAGAGTTTTGGGACCGGGGAGCTGTTTTTT.

In this sample, this clonotype turned up a few times. The rearrangement links TRBV19 to TRBJ2-6, with a weak D call TRBD2 (5 bases). The CDR3 loop spans 19 amino acids. From germline, CDR1 is LNHDA and CDR2 SQIVND (reference sequence). The V and J ends lost 4 bases and 4 bases respectively, with 23 bases between them. CDR3 coding DNA: TGTGCCAGTAGTAGAAGGACGGTAGAGGGTGAAGCCGGGGCCAACGTCCTGACTTTC. This translates into CASSRRTVEGEAGANVLTF.

This clonotype occurred a few times. The CDR3 loop reads CASSLGGTSGSNEQFF. CDR3 bases: TGTGCCAGCAGCCTGGGCGGGACTAGCGGCTCAAATGAGCAGTTCTTC. The V gene is TRBV9, the J gene TRBJ2-1; 11 nucleotides agree with TRBD2. V trimming: 4 bases; J trimming: 7 bases; junction bases outside the gene matches: 10. Looked up from germline, CDR1 is SGDLS and CDR2 is YYNGEE. CDR3 length: 16 amino acids.

J is TRBJ2-2 and V is TRBV7-2; the D is unclear. The CDR3 covers 15 residues. V lost 8 bases and J 4 bases, leaving 17 bases between the germline ends. Germline V gene lookup returns CDR1 SGHTA and CDR2 FQGNSA. The CDR3 DNA reads as TGTGCCAGCTCGAAGGTCCAGGAGCGCACCGGGGAGCTGTTTTTT. Translating it yields CASSKVQERTGELFF.

The V gene is TRBV5-1, the J gene TRBJ2-1, with 11 bases that match TRBD2. This CDR3 has 17 amino acids. In germline, CDR1 is SGHRS, CDR2 YFSETQ. J gave up 0 bases and V 3 bases, and 5 bases lay outside the gene matches. CDR3 in DNA: TGCGCCAGCAGCTGGGCAGGGACTAGCGGCTCCTACAATGAGCAGTTCTTC. It yields the protein CASSWAGTSGSYNEQFF.

The chain is built from TRBV4-3 and TRBJ2-1; D gene ambiguous. The CDR3 is 15 amino acids. Germline lookup yields CDR1 LGHNA and CDR2 YSLEER. V gave up 0 bases and J gave up 4 bases, with 10 bases separating them. The CDR3 sequence is CASSQDFGLYNEQFF. The CDR3 DNA is TGCGCCAGCAGCCAAGATTTCGGTCTGTACAATGAGCAGTTCTTC.

A few counts support this clonotype. The V gene is TRBV28, the J gene TRBJ2-4; D is undetermined. CDR3 size: 13 residues. Deletions cut 6 bases from V and 0 bases from J, with 6 bases between. Looked up from germline, CDR1 is MDHEN and CDR2 is SYDVKM. For the CDR3, the DNA is TGTGCCAGCAGGGAGATAGCCAAAAACATTCAGTACTTC. This encodes CASREIAKNIQYF.

This clonotype was seen many times. V is TRBV7-2 and J is TRBJ2-1; 10 bases align to TRBD2. Germline V gives CDR1 SGHTA, CDR2 FQGNSA. The CDR3 has 17 amino acids. With V trimmed by 0 bases and J by 9 bases, 11 bases remained unmatched. CDR3 in DNA: TGTGCCAGCAGCTTAGCGTGGAGGAGCGGGAGGGCCGGTGAGCAGTTCTTC. Its protein is CASSLAWRSGRAGEQFF.

The sample holds a few counts of this clonotype. The rearrangement links TRBV7-8 to TRBJ1-1; maybe TRBD1 (5 bases). The CDR3 length is 17 residues. Trimming stripped 1 base from V and 1 base from J, with 16 bases between. CDR1 SGHVS and CDR2 FQNEAQ come from the germline V gene. CDR3 in DNA: TGTGCCAGCAGCTTAGAAGGGTGGTTGGGGACGAACACTGAAGCTTTCTTT. It is translated as CASSLEGWLGTNTEAFF.

The genes are TRBV20-1 and TRBJ2-7; D is perhaps TRBD1 (5 bases). V lost 5 bases and J 6 bases, leaving 20 bases between the germline ends. CDR3 size: 14 residues. Germline V gives CDR1 DFQATT, CDR2 SNEGSKA (reference sequence). CDR3 coding DNA: TGCAGTGCTCCCTATCCCGGAAGGGGCCCCGAGCAGTACTTC. This encodes CSAPYPGRGPEQYF.

The chain employs TRBV20-1 and TRBJ2-5; 9 bases map to TRBD2. The CDR3 extends over 13 amino acids. The V gene end was trimmed by 6 bases and the J gene end by 5 bases; junction bases not matched to a gene: 7. CDR1 is DFQATT and CDR2 is SNEGSKA in the germline V gene (reference sequence). DNA of the CDR3: TGCAGTGCGACGGGACTAGCTACGGAGACCCAGTACTTC. Protein: CSATGLATETQYF.

This clonotype was seen more than once but under ten times. The chain combines TRBV11-3 with TRBJ2-1; D call uncertain. The CDR3 spans 13 residues. With 5 bases removed from V and 9 bases from J, the gap between germline ends came to 14 bases. CDR1 is SGHNT and CDR2 is YENEEA in the germline V gene. CDR3 protein: CASSPTSQVEQFF. CDR3 DNA sequence: TGTGCCAGCAGCCCCACCTCACAAGTTGAGCAGTTCTTC.

This clonotype was seen repeatedly, ten times or more. The CDR3 region is CASSFAGYNTEAFF. Written as DNA, the CDR3 is TGTGCCAGCAGTTTTGCAGGGTATAACACTGAAGCTTTCTTT. This chain links TRBV6-2 or TRBV6-3 with TRBJ1-1; perhaps TRBD1 as D (5 bases). The CDR3 runs 14 residues. V was pared by 4 bases and J by 2 bases, with 11 bases between. Germline V gene sequence: CDR1 MNHEY, CDR2 SVGEGT.

The V and J genes are TRBV9 and TRBJ2-2; D is possibly TRBD1 (6 bases). The CDR3 runs 16 residues. CDR1 is SGDLS, CDR2 YYNGEE, per germline. The ends were cut back, 3 bases at V and 2 bases at J, with 14 bases in the middle. CDR3 in DNA: TGTGCCAGCAGCGGTCACACAGGGCCCAACACCGGGGAGCTGTTTTTT. It translates to CASSGHTGPNTGELFF.

V gene TRBV10-3 combines with J gene TRBJ2-4; D not resolved. The CDR3 consists of 13 residues. Germline V gene sequence: CDR1 ENHRY, CDR2 SYGVKD. V dropped 2 bases and J dropped 10 bases, with 12 bases sitting between them. The CDR3 nucleotides are TGTGCCATCAGTGAGACCGAAGTGGGGATTCAGTACTTC. Encoded protein: CAISETEVGIQYF.

The J gene is TRBJ2-2, the V gene TRBV7-6; D may be TRBD1 (5 bases). This CDR3 comprises 16 residues. The germline V and J ends were trimmed by 1 base and 6 bases, with 15 bases remaining between them. In germline, CDR1 is SGHVS, CDR2 FNYEAQ. The CDR3 DNA is TGTGCCAGCAGCTTAGGGGCCACCAGGGTTCCCGGGGAGCTGTTTTTT. It codes for CASSLGATRVPGELFF. Combining the CDR3 with reference TRBV7-6 and TRBJ2-2 gives the whole variable domain GAGVSQSPRYKVTKRGQDVALRCDPISGHVSLYWYRQALGQGPEFLTYFNYEAQQDKSGLPNDRFSAERPEGSISTLTIQRTEQRDSAMYRCASSLGATRVPGELFFGEGSRLTVL.

The chain has TRBV4-1 and TRBJ1-5; no clear D. There are 15 residues in the CDR3. Trimming stripped 1 base from V and 3 bases from J, with 10 bases between. CDR1 MGHRA and CDR2 YSYEKL come from the germline V gene. CDR3 bases: TGCGCCAGCAGCCAAGTGCAGGATTCCAATCAGCCCCAGCATTTT. Residues: CASSQVQDSNQPQHF.

This clonotype was seen ten or more times. This rearrangement joins TRBV7-2 to TRBJ2-1, with TRBD2 identical over 10 bases. CDR3 length: 16 residues. Germline CDR1 reads SGHTA; CDR2 reads FQGNSA. The trim removed 2 bases at V and 4 bases at J, leaving 5 bases unmatched. In DNA form, the CDR3 reads TGTGCCAGCAGCTTATTTGGGACTAGCGAATACAATGAGCAGTTCTTC. This codes for CASSLFGTSEYNEQFF. The whole variable domain, filled in from reference TRBV7-2 and TRBJ2-1, reads GAGVSQSPSNKVTEKGKDVELRCDPISGHTALYWYRQSLGQGLEFLIYFQGNSAPDKSGLPSDRFSAERTGGSVSTLTIQRTQQEDSAVYLCASSLFGTSEYNEQFFGPGTRLTVL.

In this sample, this clonotype turned up a few times. At one of its ends the junction is not consistent with the germline gene, which may arise from a read error. The V and J genes are TRBV7-7 and TRBJ2-2; 8 bases fit TRBD1. Germline assignment: CDR1 SSHAT and CDR2 FNYEAQ (reference sequence). CDR3 length: 14 amino acids. The CDR3 nucleotides are TGTGCTAGCAGTGGGACAGGCCTACCCGGGGAGCTGTTTTTT. It translates to CASSGTGLPGELFF.